Presented here are 9 T cell receptor beta chains from one specimen sequenced in a study of kidney transplant recipient with SARS-CoV-2 infection. Each CDR3 protein gets one entry after TCRdb re-called the reads with MiXCR. The sample lists roughly 250,000 distinct CDR3 sequences, 29% seen once, with roughly 7% in the top ten. Sequenced here: a blood sample, sampled at baseline and on day 111 from a kidney transplant recipient. The receptors here all came from a male patient aged 30 to 39 who had COVID-19 and was a kidney transplant recipient. Some T cells here may be from the graft donor.

This clonotype showed up just once. The rearrangement joins TRBV12-2 to TRBJ1-2. TRBV12-2 is classified as a pseudogene. The CDR3 is 17 amino acids. CDR3 sequence (DNA): TGTGCAGGTCGCTATTGTGGGACTCCACGAAAGACCTATGGCTACACCTTC. This gives the protein CAGRYCGTPRKTYGYTF.

On this clonotype: A much larger clone lies one base from this, so it may be a read error. The gene calls are TRBV3-1 and TRBJ1-1, with a tentative D call TRBD1 (5 bases). Germline lookup yields CDR1 LGHDT and CDR2 YNNKEL (reference sequence). The CDR3 sequence is 16 residues long. The CDR3 loop is CTSSPGGGPTNTEAFF. DNA for the CDR3: TGTACCAGCAGCCCGGGGGGGGGACCGACGAACACTGAAGCTTTCTTT. The full variable domain, its missing parts supplied by reference TRBV3-1 and TRBJ1-1, is DTAVSQTPKYLVTQMGNDKSIKCEQNLGHDTMYWYKQDSKKFLKIMFSYNNKELIINETVPNRFSPKSPDKAHLNLHINSLELGDSAVYFCTSSPGGGPTNTEAFFGQGTRLTVV.

This clonotype has at least ten counts. This chain uses TRBV19 with TRBJ1-6, with TRBD1 identical over 9 bases. The CDR3 has 15 residues. With V trimmed by 5 bases and J by 6 bases, 5 bases remained unmatched. From germline, CDR1 is LNHDA and CDR2 SQIVND (reference sequence). The CDR3 DNA reads TGTGCCAGTAGTGGGCGGACAGGGGTTAATTCACCCCTCCACTTT. It translates to CASSGRTGVNSPLHF.

As regards this clonotype: This may be a read error: a much more frequent sequence differs by one nucleotide. The J gene is TRBJ1-4, the V gene TRBV28; D may be TRBD1 (5 bases). The CDR3 extends over 16 amino acids. Per germline, CDR1 MDHEN and CDR2 SYDVKM. The CDR3 region is CASSPNVRTIYEKLLF. CDR3 nucleotide sequence: TGTGCCAGCAGTCCAAATGTAAGGACAATCTATGAAAAACTGCTTTTT. The whole variable domain, remainder taken from reference TRBV28 and TRBJ1-4, is DVKVTQSSRYLVKRTGEKVFLECVQDMDHENMFWYRQDPGLGLRLIYFSYDVKMKEKGDIPEGYSVSREKKERFSLILESASTNQTSMYLCASSPNVRTIYEKLLFGSGTQLSVL.

As concerns this clonotype: This sequence may be a read error, since a much larger clone differs from it by one base. This sequence joins TRBV25-1 and TRBJ1-2; D not certain. Germline CDR1 and CDR2: MGHDK and SYGVNS. The CDR3 is 17 amino acids. This CDR3 reads CASSGLSELGKTYGCTF. The CDR3 DNA reads as TGTGCCAGCAGTGGTTTGTCAGAACTGGGAAAGACCTATGGCTGCACCTTC.

In regard to this clonotype: Possible read error: a much larger clone is one base away. The chain's CDR3 is CANAPRSVRKTYGYTF. The CDR3, as DNA: TGCGCCAACGCCCCCCGATCGGTTCGAAAGACCTATGGCTACACCTTC. The chain uses TRBV5-1 and TRBJ1-2; D not certain. This CDR3 spans 16 amino acids. The germline V gene has CDR1 SGHRS and CDR2 YFSETQ. Deletions cut 9 bases from V and 4 bases from J, with 25 bases between.

This clonotype occurred many times. The chain uses TRBV28 and TRBJ1-5; D uncertain. The CDR3 covers 15 residues. V was cut by 3 bases and J by 7 bases, with 16 bases left in between. The germline CDR1 and CDR2 sequences are MDHEN and SYDVKM. The CDR3 nucleotides read TGTGCCAGCAGTTTCCGGGGAAGGGTTGGGCAGCCCCAGCATTTT. This codes for CASSFRGRVGQPQHF.

About this clonotype: Just one base apart from a much larger clone, this may be a read error. The chain uses TRBV5-5 and TRBJ1-2; D unclear. This CDR3 is built from 16 residues. The ends were cut back, 6 bases at V and 7 bases at J, with 25 bases in the middle. Germline V lookup: CDR1 SGHKS, CDR2 YYEKEE (reference sequence). CDR3 loop: CASKQPVSRKTCGYTF. CDR3 in DNA: TGTGCCAGCAAGCAGCCTGTCTCGCGAAAGACCTGTGGCTACACCTTC.

This clonotype was counted a few times. The chain combines TRBV6-5 with TRBJ2-4; 9 bases line up with TRBD2. Germline CDR1 MNHEY, CDR2 SVGAGI. The junction had 9 bases not matched to a gene; V was cut back by 3 bases and J by 0 bases. This CDR3 region has 18 residues. CDR3 DNA sequence: TGTGCCAGCAGTTATGAGGCGGGAGGGCCGGGAGCCAAAAACATTCAGTACTTC. This codes for CASSYEAGGPGAKNIQYF.